This TCR beta chain derives from a study of cytomegalovirus exposure and HLA in healthy donors (TCRdb year 2017). For the wider study: In an earlier analysis of 550 to 750 of the donors, 276 Gb of sequence data and 117 million unique TCR beta sequences from roughly 190 million T cells were reported. About 300 gigabases of sequencing data and about 92 million unique TCR sequences made up an early release that covered 500 to 650 HLA-typed donors. The genetic ancestry cluster associated with self-reported Caucasian donors included around four fifths of the roughly 400 genotyped donors. The study was designed to test whether signatures of past pathogen exposure could be identified by cataloging public T cell receptors. The study profiled the T cell repertoires of more than 500 subjects by immunosequencing and related them to cytomegalovirus serostatus. Besides the first cohort of about 730 subjects, a separate validation cohort made up of roughly 130 different subjects was used. To predict cytomegalovirus infection status, the study combined high-throughput TCR immunosequencing, statistical association of individual TCRs with disease status, and machine learning. In a later analysis, previously published TCR beta repertoires from 550 to 700 donors were re-analyzed and high-resolution HLA genotyping was added so that TCR occurrence patterns could be studied. Rather than using new phenotypic data, the later analysis identified candidate immune exposures from TCR beta sequences and from how often those sequences occurred across donors. An earlier analysis of approximately 580 of the donors used high-throughput TCR beta sequencing to judge whether each TCR beta V gene segment behaved as functional or pseudogenic. Alongside the repertoire data, information on donor age, sex, ethnicity and CMV serostatus was compiled. In a later genetic analysis, genome-wide SNP genotypes for about 60% of the 666 donors were used, and that subset was treated as a discovery cohort. All discovery cohort repertoires had been generated on a single sequencing platform. Both class I and class II loci were covered by HLA typing, at four-digit resolution. Typing coverage differed by locus: A, B, C, DRB1 and DQB1 were typed in about 620-630 donors, DQA1 in around 500, DPA1 in 600 to 610, and DPB1 in just under 490. Because of strong linkage in the cohort, 4 to 6 DR-DQ haplotypes were treated as single units for association and clustering. Across some 400 genotyped donors of the cohort, an average of roughly 250,000 unique TCR beta nucleotide sequences per donor were sequenced, and roughly 20% of those sequences were non-productive.

The CDR3 measures 11 amino acids from cysteine to phenylalanine. The retained sequence is limited to the CDR3, 33 bases, with the frame set at the first base. V and J lose 4 bases and 7 bases, and a span of 11 bases separates them. Via the germline V gene (reference sequence), CDR1 is DFQATT and CDR2 SNEGSKA. About this clone: This receptor's antigen is unknown. The record has no base qualities; no much larger clone is one base away.

Overall results and qualifications from the work: Because some donors lacked HLA typing at each locus, the association tests relied only on the typed subset. The authors suggested that the approach could potentially be generalized to other disease states and immunological phenotypes. A later analysis found that TCR association rates varied across HLA loci, with DRB1 alleles showing the most associated TCRs and HLA-C alleles the fewest. A later analysis found that most CMV-associated TCR beta chains appeared HLA-restricted, with HLA associations seemingly driven largely by CMV exposure. A later genetic analysis reported fewer N-insertions in productive TCRs among donors in an Asian-associated ancestry cluster than the roughly 620-donor mean. In vitro tests confirmed that three of the cytomegalovirus-associated TCR beta chains recognize cytomegalovirus antigens. Presence/absence analyses assumed roughly uniform sequencing depth across donors, an assumption that may not hold. The 87-base-pair reads could not distinguish some IMGT-functional V segments, including TRBV6-2 and TRBV6-3, so those segments were excluded. A further reported finding was that TCR beta sequences accurately predicted the HLA-A and HLA-B alleles for most subjects in the first cohort. CMV serostatus was the only immune exposure information available for the cohort. A group of highly shared sequence variants was considered likely to be a technical artifact of the sequencing pipeline. In a later analysis, HLA-associated TCR beta chains were found to be more clonally expanded and to have lower generation probabilities than equally common non-associated chains. A later analysis associated about 16,000 TCR beta sequences with specific HLA alleles at a false discovery rate of 0.05. While some public TCRs were present in many individuals, most TCR sequences turned up only very rarely across donors. In an earlier analysis of 500 to 650 of the donors, most TCR beta V segments appeared in productive rearrangements about 87% or about 30% of the time, broadly matching IMGT annotations. Only TCR beta chains were sequenced in this cohort, and the absence of alpha or paired-chain data limited detectable features. Assigning TCR associations to individual alleles was difficult when HLA alleles, especially DR and DQ, strongly co-occurred. The study gave a list of roughly 150 TCR beta chains associated with cytomegalovirus. The classifier was reported to diagnose cytomegalovirus status with high specificity and sensitivity in both the original cohort and the validation cohort. A later analysis reported that several top co-occurrence clusters appeared linked to parvovirus B19, influenza, CMV and Epstein-Barr virus. A later genetic analysis associated a missense DCLRE1C variant with V-gene and J-gene trimming of TCR beta chains, and an independent cohort replicated the association. Around 16 rarely observed V segments, including chromosome 9 orphons, were excluded from the earlier analysis of approximately 600 of the donors because counts were too low. Linkage disequilibrium might explain the correlated functional status among segregating V segments, but an unknown experimental factor could not be ruled out.

Receptor amplification or capture employed the immunoSEQ multiplex PCR assay. The multiplex PCR relied on a mix of 60 forward primers for TCR Vbeta segments and 13 reverse primers for TCR Jbeta segments. The CDR3 region of rearranged TCR beta genes was amplified from genomic DNA with a multiplex PCR assay. The Illumina HiSeq System was used to sequence the amplified TCR beta libraries as 87-base-pair reads. The authors processed their data as follows. Across the 500 to 850 repertoires, a later analysis counted around 80 million unique TCR beta chains, 9.5 million to 12 million of which were shared by at least two donors. Raw reads were error-corrected and collapsed into unique sequences with a nearest-neighbor algorithm that merged closely related sequences to remove PCR and sequencing errors. To assign V, D and J gene segments, CDR3 sequences were aligned to IMGT reference sequences. For a sequence to be retained, a match of at least six nucleotides was required to both a V gene segment and a J gene segment. A rearrangement was called productive if the CDR3 had no stop codons and remained in frame with V and J, and every other rearrangement was called non-productive. CDR3 was defined according to IMGT convention as the region running from the second conserved V-encoded cysteine to the conserved J-encoded phenylalanine. The earlier analysis of about 570 of the donors excluded any sequence lacking an unambiguous match to a single V gene segment. An earlier analysis of around 600 of the donors classified V segments as functional when productive rearrangements were above 56.7% and as segregating when the standard deviation between donors was above 5%. A statistical classification framework was built for diagnosing cytomegalovirus status from the catalog of TCR beta chain sequences. V and J gene assignment, in a later analysis, came from comparing TCR nucleotide sequences with IMGT/GENE-DB human TR gene sequences. Using the TCRdist pipeline, a later analysis assigned CDR3 sequences along with most-parsimonious VDJ recombination scenarios. A later analysis defined each TCR beta chain by its CDR3 amino acid sequence plus V-gene family, and excluded reads lacking a unique V-gene family. A later analysis removed several hundred highly shared, low-generation-probability nucleotide sequences to deal with suspected cross-contamination and a sequencing artifact. For each public chain, a later analysis derived a clonal expansion index from normalized ranks of inferred template counts within each repertoire. Generation probabilities in a later analysis came from a VDJ recombination model fitted to out-of-frame rearrangements, and those results were checked against IGoR. In a later analysis, hypergeometric tests were used to score TCR-TCR, TCR-HLA and TCR-CMV co-occurrence, with a repertoire-size bias correction applied to TCR pairs. False discovery rates were estimated in a later analysis by permuting HLA or CMV assignments 20 times. In a later analysis, co-occurring TCRs were grouped using DBSCAN, and TCRdist sequence similarity was added for clustering within HLA-allele-positive subsets. Co-occurrence clustering excluded repertoires with fewer than 30,000 or more than 120,000 public chains, plus five with anomalous nucleotide sharing. TCRdb retrieved this table from immuneACCESS and kept in-frame rearrangements only. Not all clones are present; in checked studies, unresolved V genes account for under half, and no reason is known for the remainder. V, J and clone size were drawn from that table, and D and trimming were deduced from the DNA. The sample data list some 150,000 clones, and about four fifths of these were observed just once. Roughly a tenth of the sample rests with the top ten.

The cohort comprised some 700 healthy bone marrow donors. All cohort members were sampled while nominally healthy, although unrecorded immune exposures were likely present. The donor was CMV seropositive and belonged to the group of 250 to 300 seropositive cohort members. Each donor provided a peripheral blood sample, and peripheral blood mononuclear cells were used for TCR beta sequencing. Genomic DNA was extracted from the blood cell samples with the Qiagen DNeasy Blood Extraction Kit. The rearranged chain carries TRBV20-1 and TRBJ2-7, with a tentative D gene TRBD1 over 6 matching bases. The sequenced sample was PBMCs. The TCR originated in a man aged 50 to 60 in good health and CMV-seropositive. The encoded CDR3 is CSATGVGEQYF. The DNA sequence follows: TGCAGTGCTACAGGGGTGGGGGAGCAGTACTTC.